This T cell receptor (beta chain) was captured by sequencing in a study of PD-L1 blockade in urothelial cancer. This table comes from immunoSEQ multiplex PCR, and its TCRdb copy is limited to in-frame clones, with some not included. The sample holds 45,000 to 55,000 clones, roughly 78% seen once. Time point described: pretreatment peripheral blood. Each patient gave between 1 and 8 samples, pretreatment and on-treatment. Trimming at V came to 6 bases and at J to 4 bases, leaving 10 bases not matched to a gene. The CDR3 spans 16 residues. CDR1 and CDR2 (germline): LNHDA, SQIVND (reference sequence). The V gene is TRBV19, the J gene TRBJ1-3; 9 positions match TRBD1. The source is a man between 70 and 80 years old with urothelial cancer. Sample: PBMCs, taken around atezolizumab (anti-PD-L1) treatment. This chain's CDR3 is CASRSTGGAAGNTIYF. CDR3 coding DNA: TGTGCCAGTAGGTCTACAGGGGGCGCAGCCGGAAACACCATATATTTT.